This is a list of T cell receptor beta chains from one sample in a study of naive and memory T cell subsets. TCRdb re-analysed the UMI-ligation and nested PCR reads in MiXCR, keeping a single row per CDR3 protein. The sample holds about 99,000 distinct CDR3 sequences, 14% seen once. Sequencing input: naive CD8+ T cells from blood. The receptors stem from a human donor in good health. The CDR3 runs from the conserved cysteine through the conserved F or W. D genes are given only for firm matches. Size values are once, few and many counts, or a class for expanded clones, and some rows have none.

many	TRBV4-3	TRBD2	TRBJ2-3	CASSQETGLAEITDTQYF	TGCGCCAGCAGCCAAGAAACGGGACTAGCGGAGATCACAGATACGCAGTATTTT
many	TRBV6-2/TRBV6-3	-	TRBJ2-6	CASSYSELDRSSSGANVLTF	TGTGCCAGCAGTTACTCGGAGTTGGATAGGAGTAGCTCTGGGGCCAACGTCCTGACTTTC
-	TRBV7-9	-	TRBJ1-2	CASSSNPNYGYTF	TGTGCCAGCAGCTCGAACCCTAACTATGGCTACACCTTC
many	TRBV3-1	-	TRBJ2-3	CASSQLRDRYSTDTQYF	TGTGCCAGCAGCCAGCTCCGAGACAGGTACAGCACAGATACGCAGTATTTT
many	TRBV6-1	-	TRBJ2-6	CASSEWAGPGANVLTF	TGTGCCAGCAGTGAATGGGCGGGGCCTGGGGCCAACGTCCTGACTTTC
-	TRBV5-1	-	TRBJ2-1	CASRSAGLGIYNEQFF	TGCGCCAGCAGGTCCGCGGGGCTAGGGATTTACAATGAGCAGTTCTTC
few	TRBV5-5	TRBD2	TRBJ2-1	CASSLWGGDNEQFF	TGTGCCAGCAGCTTGTGGGGGGGAGACAATGAGCAGTTCTTC
few	TRBV21-1	-	TRBJ2-1	CASSKSKGETNEQFF	TGTGCCAGCAGCAAAAGTAAGGGGGAAACGAATGAGCAGTTCTTC
-	TRBV6-5	TRBD2	TRBJ2-1	CASSPLAGGYEQFF	TGTGCCAGCAGTCCACTAGCGGGGGGCTATGAGCAGTTCTTC
many	TRBV27	-	TRBJ2-7	CASSRSQGSEQYF	TGTGCCAGCAGTAGATCACAGGGATCCGAGCAGTACTTC
few	TRBV27	-	TRBJ2-5	CASSHLDQETQYF	TGTGCCAGCAGCCATTTAGACCAAGAGACCCAGTACTTC
-	TRBV6-5	TRBD2	TRBJ2-5	CASSYRLAGEETQYF	TGTGCCAGCAGTTACAGACTAGCGGGGGAAGAGACCCAGTACTTC
few	TRBV4-3	-	TRBJ1-2	CASSQEGYGYTF	TGCGCCAGCAGCCAAGAGGGGTATGGCTACACCTTC
few	TRBV20-1	-	TRBJ2-7	CSARDLEGYEQYF	TGCAGTGCTAGAGATCTAGAGGGGTACGAGCAGTACTTC
-	TRBV20-1	-	TRBJ2-7	CSAREGNEQYF	TGCAGTGCTAGAGAGGGGAACGAGCAGTACTTC
-	TRBV13	-	TRBJ1-4	CASSLWGDEKLFF	TGTGCCAGCAGCTTATGGGGGGACGAAAAACTGTTTTTT
few	TRBV4-3	TRBD2	TRBJ2-1	CASSQDLAGVLGNEQFF	TGCGCCAGCAGCCAAGATCTAGCGGGAGTCTTGGGTAATGAGCAGTTCTTC
-	TRBV12-3/TRBV12-4	TRBD2	TRBJ2-3	CASSPGGLAGAADSQYF	TGTGCCAGCAGTCCCGGGGGACTAGCGGGAGCGGCAGATTCGCAGTATTTT
many	TRBV7-9	-	TRBJ2-5	CASSWTEYQETQYF	TGTGCCAGCAGTTGGACGGAGTACCAAGAGACCCAGTACTTC
-	TRBV6-2/TRBV6-3	-	TRBJ2-6	CASSYWRGRAGANVLTF	TGTGCCAGCAGTTACTGGCGGGGAAGAGCTGGGGCCAACGTCCTGACTTTC
many	TRBV19	-	TRBJ1-5	CASTTTGYSNQPQHF	TGTGCCAGTACCACAACAGGGTATAGCAATCAGCCCCAGCATTTT
-	TRBV12-3/TRBV12-4	-	TRBJ1-1	CASSPAQLGVAEAFF	TGTGCCAGCAGCCCAGCCCAACTAGGAGTAGCTGAAGCTTTCTTT
few	TRBV6-5	TRBD1	TRBJ2-7	CASSRTGYGRDEQYF	TGTGCCAGCAGTCGGACAGGGTACGGGCGGGACGAGCAGTACTTC
-	TRBV6-6	-	TRBJ1-6	CASSYLGRGSPLHF	TGTGCCAGCAGTTACTTAGGGAGGGGATCACCCCTCCACTTT
-	TRBV5-5	-	TRBJ2-7	CASSLGWSYEQYF	TGTGCCAGCAGCTTGGGATGGTCCTACGAGCAGTACTTC
many	TRBV15	-	TRBJ2-7	CATSSPAGDEQYF	TGTGCCACCAGCAGCCCCGCCGGGGACGAGCAGTACTTC
many	TRBV7-6	-	TRBJ2-7	CASSFEDRTYEQYF	TGTGCCAGCAGCTTTGAAGACAGAACCTACGAGCAGTACTTC
few	TRBV28	-	TRBJ1-5	CASSLQIRQFSNQPQHF	TGTGCCAGCAGTTTACAGATAAGACAGTTTAGCAATCAGCCCCAGCATTTT
few	TRBV5-1	-	TRBJ2-7	CASKVGNEQYF	TGCGCCAGCAAAGTGGGGAACGAGCAGTACTTC
-	TRBV7-9	-	TRBJ1-2	CASSLGMEPPINYGYTF	TGTGCCAGCAGCTTAGGCATGGAACCACCGATTAACTATGGCTACACCTTC
few	TRBV3-1	-	TRBJ1-5	CASSRGGPQENQPQHF	TGTGCCAGCAGCCGGGGAGGGCCACAGGAAAATCAGCCCCAGCATTTT
-	TRBV5-6	TRBD1	TRBJ2-6	CASSRSTGPGANVLTF	TGTGCCAGCAGCCGATCGACAGGGCCTGGGGCCAACGTCCTGACTTTC
-	TRBV11-2	-	TRBJ2-7	CASSGTRGSYEQYF	TGTGCCAGCAGCGGGACAAGGGGGTCCTACGAGCAGTACTTC
-	TRBV20-1	-	TRBJ2-1	CSAIRDLGDNEQFF	TGCAGTGCTATCCGGGACCTAGGGGACAATGAGCAGTTCTTC
few	TRBV11-1	-	TRBJ2-1	CASSPTRAGNEQFF	TGTGCCAGCAGCCCCACGAGGGCTGGCAATGAGCAGTTCTTC
many	TRBV10-2	TRBD2	TRBJ2-1	CASTGTSTNEQFF	TGCGCCAGCACCGGGACTAGTACGAATGAGCAGTTCTTC
few	TRBV9	-	TRBJ2-7	CASSGLGAYEQYF	TGTGCCAGCAGCGGGCTAGGGGCCTACGAGCAGTACTTC
-	TRBV5-1	-	TRBJ1-2	CASISVPEANYGYTF	TGCGCCAGCATTTCGGTGCCCGAAGCTAACTATGGCTACACCTTC
few	TRBV5-1	TRBD1	TRBJ2-1	CASSPLRGPSSYNEQFF	TGCGCCAGCAGCCCCCTTAGGGGGCCTAGCTCCTACAATGAGCAGTTCTTC
-	TRBV7-9	TRBD1	TRBJ2-3	CASSLFAPGTGVEVGDTQYF	TGTGCCAGCAGCTTGTTCGCCCCCGGGACAGGGGTAGAGGTAGGAGATACGCAGTATTTT
few	TRBV7-6	-	TRBJ2-1	CASSTPGTPNNEQFF	TGTGCCAGCAGTACCCCCGGGACACCTAACAATGAGCAGTTCTTC
few	TRBV18	TRBD2	TRBJ2-5	CASSHREEYQETQYF	TGTGCCAGCTCTCACCGGGAGGAGTACCAAGAGACCCAGTACTTC
many	TRBV4-2	TRBD1	TRBJ2-1	CASSRGQGSKDEQFF	TGTGCCAGCAGTCGCGGACAGGGGAGTAAGGATGAGCAGTTCTTC
-	TRBV5-1	-	TRBJ1-5	CVSRGQPQHF	TGCGTAAGCCGAGGTCAGCCCCAGCATTTT
-	TRBV7-6	TRBD2	TRBJ2-2	CASSLALLVAGITGELFF	TGTGCCAGCAGCTTAGCCCTGTTGGTAGCGGGAATCACCGGGGAGCTGTTTTTT
many	TRBV29-1	-	TRBJ2-1	CSVGLAPGFF	TGCAGCGTTGGACTCGCCCCGGGGTTCTTC
few	TRBV2	TRBD1	TRBJ1-1	CATNQTGGTEAFF	TGTGCCACTAATCAGACAGGGGGGACTGAAGCTTTCTTT
-	TRBV12-3/TRBV12-4	-	TRBJ2-5	CASSLAGAETQYF	TGTGCCAGCAGTTTAGCGGGGGCGGAGACCCAGTACTTC
-	TRBV4-2	TRBD1	TRBJ1-1	CASSQQQGAIAEAFF	TGTGCCAGCAGCCAGCAACAGGGGGCTATCGCTGAAGCTTTCTTT
-	TRBV7-9	-	TRBJ2-5	CASIATFGSQETQYF	TGTGCCAGCATCGCGACCTTTGGGTCGCAAGAGACCCAGTACTTC
many	TRBV19	TRBD1	TRBJ2-7	CASSIDPGQFSEQYF	TGTGCCAGTAGTATAGATCCGGGACAGTTCAGCGAGCAGTACTTC
-	TRBV5-1	-	TRBJ2-7	CASSGSLSEQYF	TGCGCCAGCAGCGGGAGTCTTTCCGAGCAGTACTTC
many	TRBV9	-	TRBJ1-1	CASSLGGANTEAFF	TGTGCCAGCAGCCTAGGTGGAGCGAACACTGAAGCTTTCTTT
-	TRBV27	-	TRBJ1-5	CASGSYQPQHF	TGTGCCAGCGGCAGCTATCAGCCCCAGCATTTT
-	TRBV28	TRBD1	TRBJ2-7	CASGDRLTYEQYF	TGTGCCAGCGGGGACAGACTTACCTACGAGCAGTACTTC